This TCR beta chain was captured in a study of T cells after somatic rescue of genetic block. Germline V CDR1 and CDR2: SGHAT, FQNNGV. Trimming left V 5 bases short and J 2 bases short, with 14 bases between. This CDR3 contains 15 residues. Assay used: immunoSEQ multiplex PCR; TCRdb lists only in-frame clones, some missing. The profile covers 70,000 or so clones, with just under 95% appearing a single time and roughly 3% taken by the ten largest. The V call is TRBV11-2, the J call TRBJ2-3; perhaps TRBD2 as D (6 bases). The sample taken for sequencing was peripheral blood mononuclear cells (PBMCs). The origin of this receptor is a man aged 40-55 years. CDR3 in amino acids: CASSPGRGLTDTQYF. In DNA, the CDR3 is TGTGCCAGCAGCCCGGGGCGGGGCCTCACAGATACGCAGTATTTT.